One sample yielded the 6 T cell receptor beta chains listed below, sequenced in a study of blood T cell repertoires in COVID-19. The data were produced by immunoSEQ multiplex PCR, yet TCRdb's version contains in-frame clones alone and is incomplete. The top ten clones hold about 4.8% of a sample with a few hundred thousand clones, about four fifths of them seen once. Sequences were obtained from PBMCs or T cells enriched from blood (not recorded which). The receptor source for this set is a woman aged 50 to 65 who had recovered from COVID-19.

Worth noting for this clone: The junction does not match germline at one end; this may be a read error. The rearrangement joins TRBV13 to TRBJ2-7; maybe TRBD1 (6 bases). The CDR3 consists of 12 residues. Germline lookup yields CDR1 PRHDT and CDR2 FYEKMQ (reference sequence). This CDR3 is CASSIGQYEQYF. The CDR3 DNA reads TGTGCCAGCAGCATAGGACAGTACGAGCAGTACTTC.

This clone was seen ten or more times. The gene calls are TRBV7-3 and TRBJ2-1, with TRBD2 matching 7 bases. The CDR3 length is 15 residues. The junction had 7 bases not matched to a gene; V was cut back by 3 bases and J by 5 bases. Germline V gene lookup returns CDR1 SGHTA and CDR2 FQGTGA. In nucleotides, the CDR3 is TGTGCCAGCAGCTTTTTGCCGGGACTAAACAATGAGCAGTTCTTC. Amino acids: CASSFLPGLNNEQFF.

The chain has TRBV18 and TRBJ1-1, with 8 positions matching TRBD1. The trim removed 3 bases at V and 1 base at J, leaving 7 bases unmatched. The CDR3 contains 16 residues. Germline-derived CDR1 and CDR2 are KGHSH and LQKENI. The CDR3 reads CASSPGAQGGNTEAFF. CDR3 DNA sequence: TGTGCCAGCTCACCGGGGGCACAGGGGGGGAACACTGAAGCTTTCTTT.

This rearrangement joins TRBV7-9 to TRBJ2-7; possibly TRBD2 for D (5 bases). Trimming took off 5 bases at V and 7 bases at J, with 21 bases between the two ends. This CDR3 comprises 15 residues. CDR1 and CDR2 (germline): SEHNR, FQNEAQ (reference sequence). The CDR3 DNA sequence: TGTGCCAGCAGCCTCGAACGGGGAATTCCTTGGGAGCAGTACTTC. Translated, it gives CASSLERGIPWEQYF.

CDR3 sequence reads: CASSKPPGNSGNTIYF. The DNA of the CDR3 is TGTGCCAGTAGTAAGCCTCCAGGAAACTCTGGAAACACCATATATTTT. This chain uses TRBV19 with TRBJ1-3; no clear D gene. This CDR3 is built from 16 residues. Germline V lookup: CDR1 LNHDA, CDR2 SQIVND (reference sequence). V was shortened by 4 bases and J by 0 bases, with 13 bases between the two germline ends.

The rearrangement uses TRBV10-2 and TRBJ1-4; D call uncertain. Germline-derived CDR1 and CDR2 are WSHSY and SAAADI. The CDR3 totals 13 residues. V gave up 10 bases and J gave up 0 bases, with 9 bases separating them. In DNA, the CDR3 is TGCGCCACACTTCGGGCAACTAATGAAAAACTGTTTTTT. This translates into CATLRATNEKLFF.